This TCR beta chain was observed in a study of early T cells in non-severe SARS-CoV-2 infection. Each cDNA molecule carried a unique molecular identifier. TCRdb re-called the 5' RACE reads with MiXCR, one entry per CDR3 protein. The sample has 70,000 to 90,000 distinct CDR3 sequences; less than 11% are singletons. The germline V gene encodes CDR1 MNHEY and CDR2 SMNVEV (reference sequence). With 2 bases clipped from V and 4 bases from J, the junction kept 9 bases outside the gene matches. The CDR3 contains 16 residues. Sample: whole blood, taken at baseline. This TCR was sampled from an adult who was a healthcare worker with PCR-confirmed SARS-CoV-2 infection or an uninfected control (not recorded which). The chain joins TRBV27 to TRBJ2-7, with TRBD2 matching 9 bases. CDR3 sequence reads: CASSLEGAGGLYEQYF. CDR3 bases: TGTGCCAGCAGTTTAGAGGGAGCGGGAGGATTATACGAGCAGTACTTC.